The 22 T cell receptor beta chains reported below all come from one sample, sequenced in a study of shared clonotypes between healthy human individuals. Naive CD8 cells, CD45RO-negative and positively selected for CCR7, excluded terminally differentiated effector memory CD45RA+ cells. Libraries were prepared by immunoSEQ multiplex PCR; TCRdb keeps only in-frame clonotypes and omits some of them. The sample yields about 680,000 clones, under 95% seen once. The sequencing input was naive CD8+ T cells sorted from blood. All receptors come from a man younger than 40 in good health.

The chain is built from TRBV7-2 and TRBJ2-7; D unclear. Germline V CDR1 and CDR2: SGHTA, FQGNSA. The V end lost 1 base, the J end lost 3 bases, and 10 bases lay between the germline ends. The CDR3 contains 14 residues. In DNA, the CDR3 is TGTGCCAGCAGCTTAGGGGTCGGAGACTACGAGCAGTACTTC. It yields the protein CASSLGVGDYEQYF.

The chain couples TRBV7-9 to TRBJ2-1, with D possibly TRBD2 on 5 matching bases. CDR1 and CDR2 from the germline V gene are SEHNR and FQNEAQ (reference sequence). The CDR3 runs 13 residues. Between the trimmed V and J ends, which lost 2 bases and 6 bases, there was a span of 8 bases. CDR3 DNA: TGTGCCAGCAGCTTATCCCGGGGCAATGAGCAGTTCTTC. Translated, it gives CASSLSRGNEQFF.

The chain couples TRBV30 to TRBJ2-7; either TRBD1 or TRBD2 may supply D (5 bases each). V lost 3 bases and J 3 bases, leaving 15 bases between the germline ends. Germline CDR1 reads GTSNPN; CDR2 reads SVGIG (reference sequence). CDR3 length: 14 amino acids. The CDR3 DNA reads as TGTGCCTGGAGCCCCGAGGGGCCCCTCTACGAGCAGTACTTC. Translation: CAWSPEGPLYEQYF.

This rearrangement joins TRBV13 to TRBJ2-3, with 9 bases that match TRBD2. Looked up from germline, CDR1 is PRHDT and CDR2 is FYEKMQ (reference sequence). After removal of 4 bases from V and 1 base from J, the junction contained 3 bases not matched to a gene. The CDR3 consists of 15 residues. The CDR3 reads CASSSGLAGTDTQYF. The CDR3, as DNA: TGTGCCAGCAGCTCGGGACTAGCCGGCACAGATACGCAGTATTTT.

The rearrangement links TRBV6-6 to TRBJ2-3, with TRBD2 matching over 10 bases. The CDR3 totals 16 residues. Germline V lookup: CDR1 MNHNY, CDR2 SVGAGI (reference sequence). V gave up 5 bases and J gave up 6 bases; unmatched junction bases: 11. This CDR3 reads CASSGEREGRRDTQYF. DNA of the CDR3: TGTGCCAGCAGTGGAGAGCGGGAGGGCCGTAGGGATACGCAGTATTTT.

The CDR3, as DNA: TGTGCCAGCAGCCATGGGACTAGCAGGTACAATGAGCAGTTCTTC. It specifies CASSHGTSRYNEQFF. The chain carries TRBV7-9 and TRBJ2-1; 9 nucleotides align to TRBD2. V was pared by 5 bases and J by 4 bases, with 6 bases of the junction left unmatched. This CDR3 is 15 amino acids long. In germline, CDR1 is SEHNR, CDR2 FQNEAQ (reference sequence).

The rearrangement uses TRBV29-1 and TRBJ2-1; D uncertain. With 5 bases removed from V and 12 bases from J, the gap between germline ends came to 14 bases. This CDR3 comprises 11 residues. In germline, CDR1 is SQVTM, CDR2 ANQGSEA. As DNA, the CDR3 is TGCAGCGTTCTTCCCCCGTATGGGCAGTTCTTC. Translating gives CSVLPPYGQFF.

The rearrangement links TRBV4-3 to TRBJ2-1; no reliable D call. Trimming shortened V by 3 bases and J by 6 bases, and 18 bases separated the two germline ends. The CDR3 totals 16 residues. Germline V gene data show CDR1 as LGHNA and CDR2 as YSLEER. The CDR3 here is CASSQRPVTRGNEQFF. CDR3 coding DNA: TGCGCCAGCAGCCAGAGACCAGTCACCCGCGGCAATGAGCAGTTCTTC.

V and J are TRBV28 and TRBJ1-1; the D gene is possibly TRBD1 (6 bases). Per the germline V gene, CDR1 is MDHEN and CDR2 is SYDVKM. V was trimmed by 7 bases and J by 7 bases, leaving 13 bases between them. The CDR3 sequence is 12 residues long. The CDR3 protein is CASKGGGVEAFF. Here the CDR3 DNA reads TGTGCCAGCAAGGGGGGAGGTGTTGAAGCTTTCTTT.

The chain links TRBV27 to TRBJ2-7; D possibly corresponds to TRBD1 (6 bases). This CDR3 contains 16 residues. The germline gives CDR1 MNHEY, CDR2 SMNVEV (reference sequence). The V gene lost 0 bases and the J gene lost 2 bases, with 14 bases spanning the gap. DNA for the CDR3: TGTGCCAGCAGTTTATCCCAACGGGACAAGGCCTACGAGCAGTACTTC. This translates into CASSLSQRDKAYEQYF.

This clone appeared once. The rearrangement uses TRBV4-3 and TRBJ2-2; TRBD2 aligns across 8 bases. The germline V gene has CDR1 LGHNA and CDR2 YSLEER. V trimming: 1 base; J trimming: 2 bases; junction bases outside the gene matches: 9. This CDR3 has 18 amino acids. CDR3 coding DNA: TGCGCCAGCAGCCAAGGGGGTCCGGGACTAGAAAACACCGGGGAGCTGTTTTTT. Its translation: CASSQGGPGLENTGELFF.

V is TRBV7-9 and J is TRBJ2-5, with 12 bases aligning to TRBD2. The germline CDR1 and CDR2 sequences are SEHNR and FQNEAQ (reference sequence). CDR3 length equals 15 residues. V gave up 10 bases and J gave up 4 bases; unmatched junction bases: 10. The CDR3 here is CAIGTTSGSVETQYF. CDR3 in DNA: TGTGCCATCGGCACGACTAGCGGGAGTGTAGAGACCCAGTACTTC.

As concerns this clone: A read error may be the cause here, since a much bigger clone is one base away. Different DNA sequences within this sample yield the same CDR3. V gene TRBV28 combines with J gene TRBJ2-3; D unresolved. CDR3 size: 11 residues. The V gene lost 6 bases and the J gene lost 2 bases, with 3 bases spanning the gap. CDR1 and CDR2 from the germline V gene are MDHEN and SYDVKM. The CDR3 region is CASSLTDTQYF. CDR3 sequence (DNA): TGTGCCAGCAGCCTCACAGATACGCAGTATTTT.

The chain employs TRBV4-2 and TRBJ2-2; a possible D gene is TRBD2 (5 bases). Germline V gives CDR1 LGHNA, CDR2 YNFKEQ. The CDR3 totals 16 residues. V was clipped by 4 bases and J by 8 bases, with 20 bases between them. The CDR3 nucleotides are TGTGCCAGCAGCCCGGACTTCGACCCGAGTAGTGGGGAGCTGTTTTTT. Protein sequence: CASSPDFDPSSGELFF.

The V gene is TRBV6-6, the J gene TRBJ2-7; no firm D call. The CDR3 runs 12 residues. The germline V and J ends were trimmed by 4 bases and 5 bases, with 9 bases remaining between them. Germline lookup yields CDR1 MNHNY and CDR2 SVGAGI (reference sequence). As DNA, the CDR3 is TGTGCCAGCAGTTCTAGTTACCACGAGCAGTACTTC. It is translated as CASSSSYHEQYF.

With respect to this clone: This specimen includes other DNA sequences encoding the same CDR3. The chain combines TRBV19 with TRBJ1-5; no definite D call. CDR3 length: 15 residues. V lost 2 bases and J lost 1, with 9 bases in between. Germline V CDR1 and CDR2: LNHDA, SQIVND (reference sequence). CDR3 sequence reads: CASSITDRSNQPQHF. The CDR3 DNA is TGTGCCAGTAGTATAACAGATCGGAGCAATCAGCCCCAGCATTTT.

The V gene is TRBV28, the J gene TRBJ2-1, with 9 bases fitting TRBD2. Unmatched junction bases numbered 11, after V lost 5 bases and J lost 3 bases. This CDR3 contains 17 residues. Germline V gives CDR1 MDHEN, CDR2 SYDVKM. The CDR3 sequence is CASSLKFGLALYNEQFF. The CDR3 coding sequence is TGTGCCAGCAGTCTAAAATTCGGACTAGCGCTCTACAATGAGCAGTTCTTC.

The CDR3 region is CASSRAFSYNEQFF. The CDR3 DNA is TGTGCCAGCAGTCGTGCTTTCTCCTACAATGAGCAGTTCTTC. The rearrangement uses TRBV27 and TRBJ2-1; D is unclear. Germline values: CDR1 MNHEY, CDR2 SMNVEV (reference sequence). This CDR3 region has 14 residues. The V and J ends lost 5 bases and 0 bases respectively, with 8 bases between them.

This CDR3 is CATTEATNEKLFF. In nucleotides, the CDR3 is TGTGCCACCACCGAAGCAACTAATGAAAAACTGTTTTTT. The rearrangement joins TRBV10-3 to TRBJ1-4; D unclear. CDR3 length equals 13 residues. CDR1 ENHRY and CDR2 SYGVKD come from the germline V gene. Trimming left V 10 bases short and J 0 bases short, with 9 bases between.

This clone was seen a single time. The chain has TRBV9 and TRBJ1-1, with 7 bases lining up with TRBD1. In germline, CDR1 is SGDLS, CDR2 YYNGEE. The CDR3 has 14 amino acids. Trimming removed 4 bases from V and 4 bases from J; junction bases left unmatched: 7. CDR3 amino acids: CASSIGTAPTEAFF. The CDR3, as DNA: TGTGCCAGCAGCATTGGGACAGCCCCCACTGAAGCTTTCTTT.

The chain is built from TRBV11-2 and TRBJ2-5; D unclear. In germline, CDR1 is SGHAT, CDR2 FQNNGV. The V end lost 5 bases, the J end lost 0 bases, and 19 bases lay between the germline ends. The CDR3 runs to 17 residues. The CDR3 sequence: CASSLPRNLGDQETQYF. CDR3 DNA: TGTGCCAGCAGCCTCCCCCGAAACCTTGGGGACCAAGAGACCCAGTACTTC.

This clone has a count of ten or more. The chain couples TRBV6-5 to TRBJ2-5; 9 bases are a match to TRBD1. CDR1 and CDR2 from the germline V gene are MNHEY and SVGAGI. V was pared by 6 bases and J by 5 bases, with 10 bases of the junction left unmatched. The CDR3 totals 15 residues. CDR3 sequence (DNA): TGTGCCAGCAGACCCGGGACAGGGAGAGGGGAGACCCAGTACTTC. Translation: CASRPGTGRGETQYF.